Below, 21 T cell receptor beta chains from the same sample are listed, as sequenced in a study of technical replicates of blood from several donors. Generated by immunoSEQ multiplex PCR, the TCRdb table keeps only in-frame clones and is missing some. The table includes 74,000 or so clones, around 94% detected once. The sequenced material came from T cells isolated from PBMCs. The receptors were gathered from a human donor in good health.

The gene calls are TRBV27 and TRBJ2-7; D possibly corresponds to TRBD2 (6 bases). Trimming left V 2 bases short and J 6 bases short, with 14 bases between. There are 14 residues in the CDR3. The germline gives CDR1 MNHEY, CDR2 SMNVEV (reference sequence). In nucleotides, the CDR3 is TGTGCCAGCAGTTTACGGGAGCAACTAGGCGAGCAGTACTTC. It encodes CASSLREQLGEQYF.

The V call is TRBV5-1, the J call TRBJ2-1; D is possibly TRBD2 (6 bases). The V gene's germline CDR1 is SGHRS and CDR2 YFSETQ. V was trimmed by 0 bases and J by 5 bases, leaving 12 bases between them. The CDR3 covers 15 residues. CDR3: CASSLGGGRDNEQFF. For the CDR3, the DNA is TGCGCCAGCAGCTTGGGGGGAGGAAGAGACAATGAGCAGTTCTTC.

The V and J genes are TRBV5-1 and TRBJ2-5, with TRBD1 identical over 7 bases. From germline, CDR1 is SGHRS and CDR2 YFSETQ. Germline trimming cut 4 bases from V and 3 bases from J; bases unmatched to any gene: 6. The CDR3 covers 14 residues. The CDR3 nucleotides read TGCGCCAGCAGCGCCAGGACAGGTGAAGAGACCCAGTACTTC. Protein sequence: CASSARTGEETQYF.

The chain links TRBV25-1 to TRBJ2-3; D possibly corresponds to TRBD1 (5 bases). The CDR3 length is 14 residues. Germline V lookup: CDR1 MGHDK, CDR2 SYGVNS. Trimming left V 1 base short and J 4 bases short, with 9 bases between. Here the CDR3 reads CASSEWAGPDTQYF. Here the CDR3 DNA reads TGTGCCAGCAGTGAATGGGCAGGGCCAGATACGCAGTATTTT.

The J gene is TRBJ2-1, the V gene TRBV9, with 10 nucleotides matching TRBD2. J lost 7 bases, V lost 3 bases, and 4 bases had no gene match. Germline CDR1 is SGDLS and CDR2 is YYNGEE. The CDR3 extends over 14 amino acids. The DNA of the CDR3 is TGTGCCAGCAGCGGAGGACTAGCGGAAAATGAGCAGTTCTTC. Its translation: CASSGGLAENEQFF.

The chain uses TRBV9 and TRBJ2-3; D is unresolved. Germline V gene lookup returns CDR1 SGDLS and CDR2 YYNGEE. This CDR3 contains 14 residues. Trimming removed 2 bases at V and 3 bases at J, with 10 bases between. The CDR3 sequence is CASSVLDSTDTQYF. CDR3 bases: TGTGCCAGCAGCGTCCTAGACTCGACAGATACGCAGTATTTT.

The chain recombines TRBV29-1 with TRBJ2-2; D is undetermined. Germline lookup yields CDR1 SQVTM and CDR2 ANQGSEA. Trimming pared 1 base from V and 2 bases from J, leaving 5 bases between. The CDR3 totals 13 residues. The CDR3 region has the DNA TGCAGCGTTGAAGGCAGAAACACCGGGGAGCTGTTTTTT. As protein: CSVEGRNTGELFF.

The chain combines TRBV11-2 with TRBJ2-3; D unclear. Trimming removed 0 bases from V and 0 bases from J, with 13 bases in between. Germline CDR1 SGHAT, CDR2 FQNNGV. The CDR3 loop spans 17 amino acids. The CDR3 DNA reads as TGTGCCAGCAGCTTAGATTCCAGGTCCCGTAGCACAGATACGCAGTATTTT. Amino acids: CASSLDSRSRSTDTQYF.

V is TRBV19 and J is TRBJ2-5; a possible D gene is TRBD1 (5 bases). CDR3 length equals 14 residues. Germline CDR1 LNHDA, CDR2 SQIVND (reference sequence). V was pared by 4 bases and J by 2 bases, with 11 bases between. CDR3 sequence reads: CASSNGQRQETQYF. The CDR3 DNA reads as TGTGCCAGTAGTAACGGACAACGACAAGAGACCCAGTACTTC.

The chain employs TRBV25-1 and TRBJ2-7; 9 positions match TRBD1. V was clipped by 5 bases and J by 2 bases; unmatched bases: 4. The CDR3 contains 14 residues. Germline V CDR1 and CDR2: MGHDK, SYGVNS. The CDR3 loop is CASSPGQGPYEQYF. The CDR3 bases are TGTGCCAGCAGTCCCGGACAGGGGCCCTACGAGCAGTACTTC.

This chain connects TRBV15 to TRBJ2-7, with D possibly TRBD1 on 6 matching bases. V dropped 3 bases and J dropped 0 bases, with 12 bases sitting between them. Germline values: CDR1 LNHNV, CDR2 YYDKDF (reference sequence). This CDR3 contains 15 residues. CDR3 loop: CATSRSRGSSYEQYF. The CDR3 DNA follows: TGTGCCACCAGCAGGTCCAGGGGCAGCTCCTACGAGCAGTACTTC.

The J gene is TRBJ2-1, the V gene TRBV7-9; 10 bases align to TRBD2. Losses at the gene ends were 1 base for V and 7 bases for J; bases not matched to a gene: 7. Germline assignment: CDR1 SEHNR and CDR2 FQNEAQ (reference sequence). The CDR3 length is 16 residues. CDR3 in amino acids: CASSLEPSSGGNEQFF. In DNA form, the CDR3 reads TGTGCCAGCAGCTTAGAACCGTCTAGCGGGGGAAATGAGCAGTTCTTC.

This chain links TRBV6-5 with TRBJ1-2; D uncertain. CDR1 is MNHEY, CDR2 SVGAGI, per germline. The CDR3 extends over 11 amino acids. V was cut by 4 bases and J by 5 bases, with 5 bases left in between. Here the CDR3 DNA reads TGTGCCAGCAGTTCAGTGTATGGCTACACCTTC. This sequence encodes CASSSVYGYTF.

V gene TRBV19 combines with J gene TRBJ1-1, with TRBD1 matching 10 bases. The CDR3 extends over 15 amino acids. Losses at the gene ends were 3 bases for V and 5 bases for J; bases not matched to a gene: 6. Germline assignment: CDR1 LNHDA and CDR2 SQIVND (reference sequence). CDR3 bases: TGTGCCAGTAGTATCACCGGGACAGGGGATACTGAAGCTTTCTTT. As protein: CASSITGTGDTEAFF.

V gene TRBV11-2 combines with J gene TRBJ2-3, with a tentative D call TRBD1 (6 bases). The CDR3 totals 14 residues. The germline V and J ends were trimmed by 6 bases and 0 bases, with 10 bases remaining between them. The germline V gene has CDR1 SGHAT and CDR2 FQNNGV. CDR3 region: CASRYTGSTDTQYF. The DNA of the CDR3 is TGTGCCAGCAGATATACAGGGAGCACAGATACGCAGTATTTT.

This clone was seen a single time. The chain couples TRBV19 to TRBJ1-2; D is possibly TRBD1 (6 bases). V lost 2 bases and J lost 4, with 8 bases in between. Germline V gene data show CDR1 as LNHDA and CDR2 as SQIVND (reference sequence). This CDR3 has 13 residues. The CDR3 reads CASSIRDTYGYTF. The CDR3 nucleotides read TGTGCCAGTAGTATAAGGGACACCTATGGCTACACCTTC.

The chain has TRBV5-4 and TRBJ1-1; D gene ambiguous. The germline CDR1 and CDR2 sequences are SGHNT and YYREEE (reference sequence). Deletions cut 0 bases from V and 0 bases from J, with 9 bases between. CDR3 length: 15 amino acids. This CDR3 is CASSLEADMNTEAFF. In DNA, the CDR3 is TGTGCCAGCAGCTTGGAGGCCGACATGAACACTGAAGCTTTCTTT.

This chain's CDR3 is CASSLDPSSSSTDTQYF. The DNA of the CDR3 is TGTGCCAGCAGCTTGGACCCCAGTAGCTCTAGCACAGATACGCAGTATTTT. The V and J genes are TRBV5-4 and TRBJ2-3, with D uncertain. Germline CDR1 is SGHNT and CDR2 is YYREEE (reference sequence). The CDR3 runs to 17 residues. Trimming cost V 0 bases and J 0 bases, with 14 bases left between them.

V gene TRBV7-9 combines with J gene TRBJ1-2, with a weak D call TRBD1 (5 bases). CDR3 size: 13 residues. V was cut by 3 bases and J by 9 bases, with 14 bases left in between. The V gene's germline CDR1 is SEHNR and CDR2 FQNEAQ (reference sequence). The chain's CDR3 is CASSFSTAASYTF. DNA for the CDR3: TGTGCCAGCAGCTTCTCGACAGCCGCGAGCTACACCTTC.

The gene calls are TRBV30 and TRBJ2-3; D gene uncertain. Germline CDR1 reads GTSNPN; CDR2 reads SVGIG (reference sequence). V lost 2 bases to trimming and J lost 9 bases, with 12 bases between them. This CDR3 is built from 12 residues. The chain's CDR3 is CAWSKLSVTQYF. Here the CDR3 DNA reads TGTGCCTGGAGTAAACTGAGCGTGACGCAGTATTTT.

The rearrangement uses TRBV13 and TRBJ1-1; TRBD1 is a possible D gene (6 bases). V shed 5 bases and J shed 4 bases, with 11 bases lying between them. The CDR3 is 13 residues long. Germline V gives CDR1 PRHDT, CDR2 FYEKMQ (reference sequence). CDR3 nucleotides: TGTGCCAGCAGCAGGTCAGGGGTCACTGAAGCTTTCTTT. Residues: CASSRSGVTEAFF.